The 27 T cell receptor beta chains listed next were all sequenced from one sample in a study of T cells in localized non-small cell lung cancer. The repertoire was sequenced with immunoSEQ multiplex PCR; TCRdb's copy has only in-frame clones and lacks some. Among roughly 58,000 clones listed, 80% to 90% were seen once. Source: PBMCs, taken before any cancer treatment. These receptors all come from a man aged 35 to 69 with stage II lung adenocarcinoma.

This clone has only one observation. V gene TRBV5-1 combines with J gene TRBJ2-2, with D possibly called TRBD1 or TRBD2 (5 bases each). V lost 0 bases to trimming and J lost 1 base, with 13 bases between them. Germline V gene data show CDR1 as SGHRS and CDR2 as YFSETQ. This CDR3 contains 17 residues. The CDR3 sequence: CASSLAPGPENTGELFF. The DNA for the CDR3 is TGCGCCAGCAGCTTGGCGCCGGGGCCGGAGAACACCGGGGAGCTGTTTTTT.

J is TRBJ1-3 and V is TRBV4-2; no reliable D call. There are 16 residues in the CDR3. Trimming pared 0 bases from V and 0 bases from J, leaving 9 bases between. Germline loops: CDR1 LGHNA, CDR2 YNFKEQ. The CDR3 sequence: CASSQDLSFSGNTIYF. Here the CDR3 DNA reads TGTGCCAGCAGCCAAGATCTTAGCTTCTCTGGAAACACCATATATTTT.

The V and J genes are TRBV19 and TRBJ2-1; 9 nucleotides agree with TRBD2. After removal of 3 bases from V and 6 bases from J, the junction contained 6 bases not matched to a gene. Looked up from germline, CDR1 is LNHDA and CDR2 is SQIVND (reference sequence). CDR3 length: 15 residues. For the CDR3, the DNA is TGTGCCAGTAGTATCAATAGCGGGAGTTCCAATGAGCAGTTCTTC. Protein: CASSINSGSSNEQFF.

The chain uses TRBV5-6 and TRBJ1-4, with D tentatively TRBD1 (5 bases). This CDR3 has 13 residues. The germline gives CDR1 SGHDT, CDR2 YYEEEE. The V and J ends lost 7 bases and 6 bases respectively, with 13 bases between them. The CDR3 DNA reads TGTGCCAGCCGGGGGAATAACGATGAAAAACTGTTTTTT. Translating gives CASRGNNDEKLFF.

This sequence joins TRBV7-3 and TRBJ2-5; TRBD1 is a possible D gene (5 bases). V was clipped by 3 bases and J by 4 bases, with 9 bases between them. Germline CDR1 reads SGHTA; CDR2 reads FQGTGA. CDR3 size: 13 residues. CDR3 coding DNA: TGTGCCAGCAGCTTGGGCAGGGCAGAGACCCAGTACTTC. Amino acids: CASSLGRAETQYF.

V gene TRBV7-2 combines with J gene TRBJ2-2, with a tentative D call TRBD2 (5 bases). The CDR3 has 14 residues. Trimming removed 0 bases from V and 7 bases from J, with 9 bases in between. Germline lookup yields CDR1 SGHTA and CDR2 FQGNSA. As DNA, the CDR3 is TGTGCCAGCAGCTTAGCGGATGGAGGCGGGGAGCTGTTTTTT. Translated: CASSLADGGGELFF.

The CDR3 protein is CASSPLGANVLTF. The CDR3 DNA reads as TGTGCCAGCAGCCCCCTTGGGGCCAACGTCCTGACTTTC. This chain links TRBV7-9 with TRBJ2-6, with no clear D. V was trimmed by 5 bases and J by 3 bases, leaving 5 bases between them. Germline-derived CDR1 and CDR2 are SEHNR and FQNEAQ (reference sequence). The CDR3 length is 13 residues.

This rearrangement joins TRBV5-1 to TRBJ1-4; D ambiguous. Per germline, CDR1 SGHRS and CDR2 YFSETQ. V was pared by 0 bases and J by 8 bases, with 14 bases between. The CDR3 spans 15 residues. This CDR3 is CASSLAPNRKEKLFF. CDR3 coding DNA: TGCGCCAGCAGCTTGGCCCCCAACCGTAAAGAAAAACTGTTTTTT.

CDR3 in DNA: TGTGCCAGCAGCGCCGGGACAACGTACAATGAGCAGTTCTTC. Translated: CASSAGTTYNEQFF. The chain employs TRBV11-3 and TRBJ2-1; D is perhaps TRBD1 (6 bases). Germline CDR1 SGHNT, CDR2 YENEEA. V lost 5 bases and J lost 4, with 12 bases in between. CDR3 size: 14 residues.

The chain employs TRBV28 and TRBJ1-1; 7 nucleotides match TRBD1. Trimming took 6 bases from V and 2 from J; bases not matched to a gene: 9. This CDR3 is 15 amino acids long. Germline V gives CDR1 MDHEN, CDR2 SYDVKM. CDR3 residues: CASRGGTGVNTEAFF. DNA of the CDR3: TGTGCCAGCAGGGGCGGCACAGGGGTAAACACTGAAGCTTTCTTT.

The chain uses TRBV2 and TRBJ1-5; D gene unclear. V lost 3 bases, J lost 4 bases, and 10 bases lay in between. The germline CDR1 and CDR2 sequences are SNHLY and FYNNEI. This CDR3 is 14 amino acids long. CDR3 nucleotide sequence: TGTGCCAGCAGTGATGACGGACTTAATCAGCCCCAGCATTTT. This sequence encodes CASSDDGLNQPQHF.

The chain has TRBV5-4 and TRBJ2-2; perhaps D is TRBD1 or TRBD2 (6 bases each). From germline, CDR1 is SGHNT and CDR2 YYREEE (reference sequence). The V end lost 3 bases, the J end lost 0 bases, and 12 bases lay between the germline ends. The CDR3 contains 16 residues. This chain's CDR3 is CASSWGAGANTGELFF. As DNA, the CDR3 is TGTGCCAGCAGCTGGGGGGCAGGGGCGAACACCGGGGAGCTGTTTTTT.

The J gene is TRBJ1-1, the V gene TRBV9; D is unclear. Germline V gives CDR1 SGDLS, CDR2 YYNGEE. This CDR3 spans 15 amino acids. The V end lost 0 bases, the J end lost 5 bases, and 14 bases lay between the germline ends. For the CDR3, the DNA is TGTGCCAGCAGCGTAGAATGGTCTGGAGGGACTGAAGCTTTCTTT. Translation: CASSVEWSGGTEAFF.

Here the CDR3 reads CASSSNRSPNTEAFF. The CDR3 DNA reads as TGTGCCAGCAGTTCAAACAGAAGCCCGAACACTGAAGCTTTCTTT. This rearrangement joins TRBV6-6 to TRBJ1-1; D unresolved. This CDR3 has 15 amino acids. Germline V gene sequence: CDR1 MNHNY, CDR2 SVGAGI (reference sequence). V was shortened by 4 bases and J by 1 base, with 13 bases between the two germline ends.

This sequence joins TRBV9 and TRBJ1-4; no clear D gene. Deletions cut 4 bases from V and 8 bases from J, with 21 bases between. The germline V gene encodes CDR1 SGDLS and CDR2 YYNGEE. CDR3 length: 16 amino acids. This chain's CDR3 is CASSPSLLTAQEKLFF. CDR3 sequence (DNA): TGTGCCAGCAGCCCCTCCCTTTTGACCGCTCAGGAAAAACTGTTTTTT.

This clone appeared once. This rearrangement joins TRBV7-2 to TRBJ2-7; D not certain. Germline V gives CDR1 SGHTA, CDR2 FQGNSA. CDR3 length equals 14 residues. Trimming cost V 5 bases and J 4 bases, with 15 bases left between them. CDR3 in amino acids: CASSPTRASYEQYF. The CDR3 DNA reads TGTGCCAGCAGCCCGACAAGAGCCTCTTACGAGCAGTACTTC.

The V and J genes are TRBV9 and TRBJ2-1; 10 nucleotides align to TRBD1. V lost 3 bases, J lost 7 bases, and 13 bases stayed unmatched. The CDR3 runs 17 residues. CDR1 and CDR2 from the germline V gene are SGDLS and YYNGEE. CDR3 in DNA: TGTGCCAGCAGCGAACGGGTTGACAGGGGGCGATGGAATGAGCAGTTCTTC. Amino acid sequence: CASSERVDRGRWNEQFF. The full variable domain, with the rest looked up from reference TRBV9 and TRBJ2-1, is DSGVTQTPKHLITATGQRVTLRCSPRSGDLSVYWYQQSLDQGLQFLIQYYNGEERAKGNILERFSAQQFPDLHSELNLSSLELGDSALYFCASSERVDRGRWNEQFFGPGTRLTVL.

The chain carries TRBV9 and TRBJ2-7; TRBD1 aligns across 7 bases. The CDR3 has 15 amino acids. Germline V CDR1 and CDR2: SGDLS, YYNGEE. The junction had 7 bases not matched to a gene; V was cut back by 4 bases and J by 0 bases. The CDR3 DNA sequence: TGTGCCAGCAGCCCAGGGACAGTGGGCTCCTACGAGCAGTACTTC. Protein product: CASSPGTVGSYEQYF.

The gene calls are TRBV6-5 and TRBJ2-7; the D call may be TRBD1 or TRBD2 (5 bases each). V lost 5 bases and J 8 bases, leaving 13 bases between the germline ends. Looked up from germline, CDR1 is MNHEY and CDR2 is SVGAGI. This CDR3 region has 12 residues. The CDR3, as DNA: TGTGCCAGCAGTACCCCAGGGACCAAGCAGTACTTC. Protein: CASSTPGTKQYF.

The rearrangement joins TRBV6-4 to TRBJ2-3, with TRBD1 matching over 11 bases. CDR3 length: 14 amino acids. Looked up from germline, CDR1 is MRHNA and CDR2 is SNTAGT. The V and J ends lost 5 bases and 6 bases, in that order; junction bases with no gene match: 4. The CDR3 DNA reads TGTGCCAGCAGTAGGGACAGGGGGTTGGATACGCAGTATTTT. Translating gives CASSRDRGLDTQYF.

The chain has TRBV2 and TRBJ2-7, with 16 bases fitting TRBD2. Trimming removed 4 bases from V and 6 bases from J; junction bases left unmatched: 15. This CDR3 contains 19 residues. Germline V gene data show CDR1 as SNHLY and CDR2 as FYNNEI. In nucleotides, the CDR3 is TGTGCCAGCAGTGCCACGGCACCGGGACTAGCGGGAGGGCCTCTCGAGCAGTACTTC. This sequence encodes CASSATAPGLAGGPLEQYF.

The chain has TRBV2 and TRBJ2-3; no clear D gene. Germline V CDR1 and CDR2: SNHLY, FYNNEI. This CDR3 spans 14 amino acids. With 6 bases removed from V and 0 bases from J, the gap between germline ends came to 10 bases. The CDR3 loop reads CASRVDVSTDTQYF. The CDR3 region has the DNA TGTGCCAGCAGGGTAGACGTAAGCACAGATACGCAGTATTTT.

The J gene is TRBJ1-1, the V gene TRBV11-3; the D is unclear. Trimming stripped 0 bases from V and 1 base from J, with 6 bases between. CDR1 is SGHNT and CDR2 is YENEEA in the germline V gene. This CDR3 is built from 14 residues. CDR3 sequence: CASSLEEWNTEAFF. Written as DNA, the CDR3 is TGTGCCAGCAGCTTAGAGGAGTGGAACACTGAAGCTTTCTTT.

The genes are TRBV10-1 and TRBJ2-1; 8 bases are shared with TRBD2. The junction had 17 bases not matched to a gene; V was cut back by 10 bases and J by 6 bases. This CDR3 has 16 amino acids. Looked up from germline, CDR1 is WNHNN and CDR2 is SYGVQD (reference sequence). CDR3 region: CATEPGGAEETNEQFF. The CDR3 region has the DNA TGCGCCACAGAACCCGGGGGGGCCGAAGAAACCAATGAGCAGTTCTTC.

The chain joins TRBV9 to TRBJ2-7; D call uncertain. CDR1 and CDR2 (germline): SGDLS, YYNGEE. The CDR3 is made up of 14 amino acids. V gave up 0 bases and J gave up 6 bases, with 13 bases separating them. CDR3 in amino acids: CASSVGPSLGEQYF. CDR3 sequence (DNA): TGTGCCAGCAGCGTAGGGCCCAGCCTCGGCGAGCAGTACTTC.

The CDR3: CASSLTGQGGEQYF. CDR3 DNA sequence: TGTGCCAGCAGCTTAACGGGACAGGGGGGCGAGCAGTACTTC. This chain connects TRBV7-8 to TRBJ2-7; 11 nucleotides match TRBD1. The trim removed 2 bases at V and 6 bases at J, leaving 3 bases unmatched. The CDR3 is 14 residues long. CDR1 and CDR2 (germline): SGHVS, FQNEAQ.

Here the CDR3 reads CASSYVRRTNEKLFF. As DNA, the CDR3 is TGTGCCAGCAGTTACGTCCGGCGAACTAATGAAAAACTGTTTTTT. J is TRBJ1-4 and V is TRBV6-5; D ambiguous. Germline assignment: CDR1 MNHEY and CDR2 SVGAGI. The V and J ends lost 2 bases and 1 base respectively, with 8 bases between them. The CDR3 sequence is 15 residues long.